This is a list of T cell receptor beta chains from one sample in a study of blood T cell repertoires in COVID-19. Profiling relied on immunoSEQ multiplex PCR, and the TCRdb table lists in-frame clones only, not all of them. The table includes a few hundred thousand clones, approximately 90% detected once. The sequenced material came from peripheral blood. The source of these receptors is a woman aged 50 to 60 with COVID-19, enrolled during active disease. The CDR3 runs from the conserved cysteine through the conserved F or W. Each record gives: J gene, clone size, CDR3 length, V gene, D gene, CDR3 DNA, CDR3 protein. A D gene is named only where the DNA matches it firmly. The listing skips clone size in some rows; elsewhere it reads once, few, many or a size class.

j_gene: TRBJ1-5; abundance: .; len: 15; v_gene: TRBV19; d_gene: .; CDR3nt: TGTGCCAGTAGTATTATGGGGGGGCCCAATCAGCCCCAGCATTTT; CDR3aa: CASSIMGGPNQPQHF
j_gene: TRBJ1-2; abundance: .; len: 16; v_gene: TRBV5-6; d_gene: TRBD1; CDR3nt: TGTGCCAGCAGCTTGTGGGTTTCCGGGACAGGGGGCGGCTACACCTTC; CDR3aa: CASSLWVSGTGGGYTF
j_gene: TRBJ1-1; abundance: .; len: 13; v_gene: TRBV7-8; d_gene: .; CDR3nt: TGTGCCAGCAGCCGCCTGGGGGGCACTGAAGCTTTCTTT; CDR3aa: CASSRLGGTEAFF
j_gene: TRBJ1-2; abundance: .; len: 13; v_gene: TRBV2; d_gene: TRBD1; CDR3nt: TGTGCCAGCAGCGTATCGGGCAGGGGGGGCTACACCTTC; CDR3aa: CASSVSGRGGYTF
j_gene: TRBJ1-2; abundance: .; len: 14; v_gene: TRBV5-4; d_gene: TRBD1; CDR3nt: TGTGCCAGCAGCCAGGACAGGGGGCCCTATGGCTACACCTTC; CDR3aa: CASSQDRGPYGYTF
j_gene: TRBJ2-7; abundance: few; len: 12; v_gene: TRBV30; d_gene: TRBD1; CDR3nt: TGTGCCTGGATCCCAGGGGGTGGTGAGCAGTACTTC; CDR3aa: CAWIPGGGEQYF
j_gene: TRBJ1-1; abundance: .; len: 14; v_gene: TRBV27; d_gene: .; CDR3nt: TGTGCCAGCAGTCTCTTAGGGAGGAACACTGAAGCTTTCTTT; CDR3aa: CASSLLGRNTEAFF
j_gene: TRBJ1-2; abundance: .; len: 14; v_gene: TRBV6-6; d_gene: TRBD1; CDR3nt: TGTGCCAGCAGTTCGACAGGGGGCACACATGGCTACACCTTC; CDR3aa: CASSSTGGTHGYTF
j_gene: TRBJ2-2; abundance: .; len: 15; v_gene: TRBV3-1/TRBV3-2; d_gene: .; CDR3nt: TGTGCCAGCAGCCAAAGGACAGATAACACCGGGGAGCTGTTTTTT; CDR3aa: CASSQRTDNTGELFF
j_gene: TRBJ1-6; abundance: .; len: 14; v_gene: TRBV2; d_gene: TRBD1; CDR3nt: TGTGCCAGCAGGACAGGGGCTAATAATTCACCCCTCCACTTT; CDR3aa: CASRTGANNSPLHF
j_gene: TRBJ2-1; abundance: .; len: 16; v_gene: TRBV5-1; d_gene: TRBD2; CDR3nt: TGCGCCAGCAGCTCAGGACTAGCGGGGGGCTACAATGAGCAGTTCTTC; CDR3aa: CASSSGLAGGYNEQFF
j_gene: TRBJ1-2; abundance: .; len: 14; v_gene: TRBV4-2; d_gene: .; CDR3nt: TGTGCCAGCAGCCAAGAAAGGACTGGGCCTGGCTACACCTTC; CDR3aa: CASSQERTGPGYTF
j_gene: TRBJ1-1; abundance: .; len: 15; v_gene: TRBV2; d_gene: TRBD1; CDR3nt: TGTGCCACCGCACAGGGGCCGGGGTCGGACACTGAAGCTTTCTTT; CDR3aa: CATAQGPGSDTEAFF
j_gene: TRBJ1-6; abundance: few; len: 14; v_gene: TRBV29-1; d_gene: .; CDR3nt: TGCAGCGTTGGGGAAGCGGGGCAAAATTCACCCCTCCACTTT; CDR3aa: CSVGEAGQNSPLHF
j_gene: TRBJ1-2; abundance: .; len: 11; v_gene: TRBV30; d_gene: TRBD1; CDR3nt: TGTGCCTGGGGGACAGTCTATGGCTACACCTTC; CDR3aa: CAWGTVYGYTF
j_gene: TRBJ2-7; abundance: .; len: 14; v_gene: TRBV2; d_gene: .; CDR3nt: TGTGCCAGAACGCCTACTCCAGGGGCCCACGAGCAGTACTTC; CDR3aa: CARTPTPGAHEQYF
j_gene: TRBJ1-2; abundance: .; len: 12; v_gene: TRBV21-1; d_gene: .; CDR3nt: TGTGCCAGCAGCTTCAGAGGAGGTGGCTACACCTTC; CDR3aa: CASSFRGGGYTF